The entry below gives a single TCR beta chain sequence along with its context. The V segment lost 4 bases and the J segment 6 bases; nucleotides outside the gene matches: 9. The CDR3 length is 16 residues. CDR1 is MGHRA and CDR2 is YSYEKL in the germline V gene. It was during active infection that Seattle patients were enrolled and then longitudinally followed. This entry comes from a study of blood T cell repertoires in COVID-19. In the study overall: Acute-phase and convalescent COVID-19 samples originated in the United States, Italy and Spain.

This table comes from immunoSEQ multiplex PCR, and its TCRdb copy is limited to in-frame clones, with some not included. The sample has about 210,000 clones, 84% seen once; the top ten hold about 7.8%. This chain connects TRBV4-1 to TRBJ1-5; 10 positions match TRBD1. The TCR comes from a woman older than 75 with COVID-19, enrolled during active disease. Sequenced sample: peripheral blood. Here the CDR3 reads CASSPDRGSRFQPQHF. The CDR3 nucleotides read TGCGCCAGCAGCCCGGACAGGGGGTCTCGTTTTCAGCCCCAGCATTTT.